Below are 30 T cell receptor beta chains sequenced from a single sample in a study of blood T cell repertoires in COVID-19. TCRdb's copy holds only in-frame clones and misses some; the assay was immunoSEQ multiplex PCR. The sample yields about 110,000 clones, about 90% seen once. Sequences were obtained from peripheral blood. The source of these receptors is a human donor in a cohort sampled during active COVID-19.

The V and J genes are TRBV19 and TRBJ2-2, with TRBD1 matching 9 bases. The germline gives CDR1 LNHDA, CDR2 SQIVND (reference sequence). The ends lost 4 bases at V and 3 bases at J; junction bases unmatched: 6. The CDR3 sequence is 16 residues long. CDR3 in amino acids: CASSKTQGADTGELFF. CDR3 sequence (DNA): TGTGCCAGTAGTAAGACACAGGGGGCCGACACCGGGGAGCTGTTTTTT.

This clone was detected only once. The rearrangement uses TRBV7-9 and TRBJ2-5, with 12 bases that match TRBD2. In germline, CDR1 is SEHNR, CDR2 FQNEAQ (reference sequence). With 5 bases clipped from V and 1 base from J, the junction kept 5 bases outside the gene matches. This CDR3 contains 16 residues. In DNA, the CDR3 is TGTGCCAGCAGCCCCGGACTAGCGGGGACCCAAGAGACCCAGTACTTC. As protein: CASSPGLAGTQETQYF. The full variable domain, in which reference TRBV7-9 and TRBJ2-5 provide the parts outside the CDR3, is DTGVSQNPRHKITKRGQNVTFRCDPISEHNRLYWYRQTLGQGPEFLTYFQNEAQLEKSRLLSDRFSAERPKGSFSTLEIQRTEQGDSAMYLCASSPGLAGTQETQYFGPGTRLLVL.

This clone has only a few counts. The gene calls are TRBV2 and TRBJ2-7, with 11 bases that match TRBD2. The CDR3 loop spans 16 amino acids. The germline V gene encodes CDR1 SNHLY and CDR2 FYNNEI. J lost 2 bases, V lost 4 bases, and 7 bases had no gene match. The CDR3 bases are TGTGCCAGCAGTGGTGGGACTAGCGGAGTCACCTACGAGCAGTACTTC. This translates into CASSGGTSGVTYEQYF.

The chain joins TRBV5-6 to TRBJ2-1; 12 bases are a match to TRBD2. The junction had 4 bases not matched to a gene; V was cut back by 2 bases and J by 4 bases. The CDR3 sequence is 16 residues long. Germline V gene sequence: CDR1 SGHDT, CDR2 YYEEEE. In DNA, the CDR3 is TGTGCCAGCAGCTTCCCGACTAGCGGGGGTTACAATGAGCAGTTCTTC. This translates into CASSFPTSGGYNEQFF.

The J gene is TRBJ2-7, the V gene TRBV28; maybe TRBD1 (5 bases). Between the trimmed V and J ends, which lost 3 bases and 6 bases, there was a span of 9 bases. The CDR3 loop spans 12 amino acids. The germline V gene has CDR1 MDHEN and CDR2 SYDVKM. The CDR3 region has the DNA TGTGCCAGCAGTTTGGGCAGGGTCGAGCAGTACTTC. Amino acids: CASSLGRVEQYF.

The chain employs TRBV27 and TRBJ1-1; tentative D call: TRBD1 (6 bases). The CDR3 extends over 14 amino acids. From germline, CDR1 is MNHEY and CDR2 SMNVEV (reference sequence). The V end lost 2 bases, the J end lost 4 bases, and 11 bases lay between the germline ends. As DNA, the CDR3 is TGTGCCAGCAGTTTAGGGTACAGGGCCACTGAAGCTTTCTTT. Translated: CASSLGYRATEAFF.

The chain's CDR3 is CASRGQGVKNTEAFF. The CDR3 DNA is TGTGCCAGCAGGGGACAGGGGGTGAAGAACACTGAAGCTTTCTTT. This chain uses TRBV2 with TRBJ1-1, with 11 bases identical to TRBD1. V lost 6 bases, J lost 1 base, and 4 bases stayed unmatched. This CDR3 contains 15 residues. Germline V CDR1 and CDR2: SNHLY, FYNNEI.

This rearrangement joins TRBV11-2 to TRBJ2-7; D remains ambiguous. Germline CDR1 reads SGHAT; CDR2 reads FQNNGV. The CDR3 has 17 residues. The V and J ends lost 1 base and 0 bases respectively, with 16 bases between them. This CDR3 is CASSLVPANSYSYEQYF. The CDR3 DNA sequence: TGTGCCAGCAGCTTAGTACCAGCGAACTCCTACTCCTACGAGCAGTACTTC.

The chain has TRBV2 and TRBJ2-3; the D gene is possibly TRBD2 (6 bases). Germline V lookup: CDR1 SNHLY, CDR2 FYNNEI. V lost 7 bases to trimming and J lost 1 base, with 18 bases between them. The CDR3 extends over 16 amino acids. The CDR3 nucleotides read TGTGCCAGCACCCCGGTGGTTAGCGGAGGCACAGATACGCAGTATTTT. It is translated as CASTPVVSGGTDTQYF. The variable domain in full, with the rest retrieved from reference TRBV2 and TRBJ2-3, is EPEVTQTPSHQVTQMGQEVILRCVPISNHLYFYWYRQILGQKVEFLVSFYNNEISEKSEIFDDQFSVERPDGSNFTLKIRSTKLEDSAMYFCASTPVVSGGTDTQYFGPGTRLTVL.

This rearrangement joins TRBV15 to TRBJ1-2; D not resolved. The CDR3 sequence is 17 residues long. CDR1 and CDR2 from the germline V gene are LNHNV and YYDKDF (reference sequence). With 4 bases removed from V and 2 bases from J, the gap between germline ends came to 20 bases. CDR3 bases: TGTGCCACCAGCACTCCCCCGGCGGGATTGGCCAACTATGGCTACACCTTC. As protein: CATSTPPAGLANYGYTF.

This chain joins TRBV6-5 and TRBJ1-2, with D perhaps matching TRBD1 (5 bases). The germline V gene encodes CDR1 MNHEY and CDR2 SVGAGI. Trimming shortened V by 6 bases and J by 4 bases, and 12 bases separated the two germline ends. The CDR3 runs 13 residues. In DNA form, the CDR3 reads TGTGCCAGCAGGGGGGGACGCTCCTATGGCTACACCTTC. Translation gives CASRGGRSYGYTF.

This rearrangement joins TRBV5-5 to TRBJ1-5; TRBD1 is a possible D gene (5 bases). The CDR3 totals 16 residues. From germline, CDR1 is SGHKS and CDR2 YYEKEE (reference sequence). V shed 3 bases and J shed 0 bases, with 13 bases lying between them. CDR3 loop: CASSSVGGGSNQPQHF. The CDR3 DNA reads TGTGCCAGCAGCTCGGTCGGGGGGGGTAGCAATCAGCCCCAGCATTTT.

This clone appeared a single time. The chain carries TRBV28 and TRBJ1-2, with 8 bases that match TRBD1. V shed 7 bases, J shed 7 bases, and the junction held 8 bases outside the gene matches. Germline lookup yields CDR1 MDHEN and CDR2 SYDVKM. The CDR3 is 13 amino acids. CDR3 in DNA: TGTGCCAGCAATCGAGACAGGGGATCTGGCTACACCTTC. Its protein product is CASNRDRGSGYTF.

The chain employs TRBV6-5 and TRBJ2-3, with a possible D match to TRBD2 (6 bases). V gave up 6 bases and J gave up 1 base, with 11 bases separating them. The germline gives CDR1 MNHEY, CDR2 SVGAGI. The CDR3 is 14 residues long. The CDR3 DNA reads TGTGCCAGCAGGACGACTAGTCGCACAGATACGCAGTATTTT. Protein sequence: CASRTTSRTDTQYF.

J is TRBJ2-3 and V is TRBV25-1, with a weak D call TRBD1 (5 bases). V lost 5 bases, J lost 2 bases, and 17 bases lay in between. This CDR3 region has 16 residues. From germline, CDR1 is MGHDK and CDR2 SYGVNS. The CDR3 is CASSPKVDIYTDTQYF. In DNA form, the CDR3 reads TGTGCCAGCAGTCCAAAGGTGGACATCTACACAGATACGCAGTATTTT.

This clone has a handful of counts. This rearrangement joins TRBV4-2 to TRBJ1-4; a possible D gene is TRBD1 (5 bases). V dropped 4 bases and J dropped 0 bases, with 18 bases sitting between them. CDR3 length: 18 residues. Germline V CDR1 and CDR2: LGHNA, YNFKEQ. CDR3 loop: CASSLPNGGTSTNEKLFF. The CDR3 DNA sequence: TGTGCCAGCAGCCTACCGAACGGGGGAACCTCAACTAATGAAAAACTGTTTTTT.

The chain employs TRBV29-1 and TRBJ2-1; TRBD2 is a possible D gene (6 bases). The germline V and J ends were trimmed by 3 bases and 0 bases, with 15 bases remaining between them. This CDR3 comprises 16 residues. Germline V gene sequence: CDR1 SQVTM, CDR2 ANQGSEA. Here the CDR3 DNA reads TGCAGCGTTGATTTCGCGGGATCCAGCTCCTACAATGAGCAGTTCTTC. As protein: CSVDFAGSSSYNEQFF.

The V gene is TRBV2, the J gene TRBJ1-2; D is unresolved. CDR1 is SNHLY, CDR2 FYNNEI, per germline. With 7 bases removed from V and 8 bases from J, the gap between germline ends came to 14 bases. The CDR3 has 12 residues. The CDR3 loop reads CASTSGFDGYTF. CDR3 DNA: TGTGCCAGCACGTCCGGGTTTGACGGCTACACCTTC.

The chain couples TRBV11-1 to TRBJ2-1, with 9 bases fitting TRBD1. The V and J ends lost 3 bases and 3 bases, in that order; junction bases with no gene match: 6. Germline V lookup: CDR1 SGHAT, CDR2 FQDESV (reference sequence). There are 16 residues in the CDR3. CDR3 nucleotide sequence: TGTGCCAGCAGCTTTAGCAGGGACAGGGTCTACAATGAGCAGTTCTTC. As protein: CASSFSRDRVYNEQFF.

The CDR3 loop is CASSRATGYGETQYF. The DNA for the CDR3 is TGTGCCAGCAGTAGAGCGACAGGGTATGGAGAGACCCAGTACTTC. The gene calls are TRBV6-5 and TRBJ2-5; TRBD1 aligns across 7 bases. Germline trimming cut 5 bases from V and 4 bases from J; bases unmatched to any gene: 10. Germline-derived CDR1 and CDR2 are MNHEY and SVGAGI. This CDR3 has 15 amino acids.

V and J are TRBV6-5 and TRBJ1-5; D gene ambiguous. The CDR3 consists of 13 residues. Germline lookup yields CDR1 MNHEY and CDR2 SVGAGI. V lost 6 bases and J 4 bases, leaving 10 bases between the germline ends. CDR3 bases: TGTGCCAGCAGCCCAGGTGGGAATCAGCCCCAGCATTTT. Its translation: CASSPGGNQPQHF.

The chain recombines TRBV7-9 with TRBJ1-1; 9 bases align to TRBD1. V lost 11 bases and J lost 0; bases outside the gene matches: 10. The CDR3 is 15 residues long. Germline lookup yields CDR1 SEHNR and CDR2 FQNEAQ (reference sequence). CDR3 in amino acids: CAGRTGAMMNTEAFF. DNA for the CDR3: TGTGCCGGACGGACAGGGGCCATGATGAACACTGAAGCTTTCTTT. Full variable domain (remainder filled in from reference TRBV7-9 and TRBJ1-1): DTGVSQNPRHKITKRGQNVTFRCDPISEHNRLYWYRQTLGQGPEFLTYFQNEAQLEKSRLLSDRFSAERPKGSFSTLEIQRTEQGDSAMYLCAGRTGAMMNTEAFFGQGTRLTVV.

The chain combines TRBV11-2 with TRBJ1-1, with TRBD1 matching over 7 bases. Per the germline V gene, CDR1 is SGHAT and CDR2 is FQNNGV. The CDR3 loop spans 15 amino acids. The V gene end was trimmed by 3 bases and the J gene end by 6 bases; junction bases not matched to a gene: 10. The CDR3 DNA is TGTGCCAGCAGCTTGCTTGACAGGGACGGAGCTGAAGCTTTCTTT. This codes for CASSLLDRDGAEAFF.

This clone was seen once. The rearrangement uses TRBV5-1 and TRBJ2-3; the match to TRBD1 covers 7 bases. Germline CDR1 reads SGHRS; CDR2 reads YFSETQ. The length of the CDR3 is 16 residues. V lost 0 bases and J lost 2; bases outside the gene matches: 6. The CDR3 reads CASSLGDRAVTDTQYF. CDR3 nucleotide sequence: TGCGCCAGCAGCTTGGGTGACAGGGCTGTCACAGATACGCAGTATTTT.

The rearrangement uses TRBV6-5 and TRBJ1-2, with 10 bases fitting TRBD1. Germline V gene lookup returns CDR1 MNHEY and CDR2 SVGAGI. This CDR3 region has 13 residues. Losses at the gene ends were 6 bases for V and 8 bases for J; bases not matched to a gene: 6. CDR3: CASRADRGRGYTF. CDR3 bases: TGTGCCAGCAGGGCCGACAGGGGGCGAGGCTACACCTTC.

The chain uses TRBV7-9 and TRBJ2-1; tentatively, D is TRBD2 (5 bases). The germline V and J ends were trimmed by 5 bases and 0 bases, with 17 bases remaining between them. The CDR3 is made up of 17 amino acids. Germline V gene sequence: CDR1 SEHNR, CDR2 FQNEAQ (reference sequence). This CDR3 reads CASSLRYTGNSYNEQFF. Written as DNA, the CDR3 is TGTGCCAGCAGCCTAAGGTATACGGGAAACTCCTACAATGAGCAGTTCTTC. Based on the CDR3 plus reference TRBV7-9 and TRBJ2-1, the full variable domain is DTGVSQNPRHKITKRGQNVTFRCDPISEHNRLYWYRQTLGQGPEFLTYFQNEAQLEKSRLLSDRFSAERPKGSFSTLEIQRTEQGDSAMYLCASSLRYTGNSYNEQFFGPGTRLTVL.

The chain combines TRBV9 with TRBJ2-5; D is uncertain. V was shortened by 1 base and J by 2 bases, with 6 bases between the two germline ends. CDR3 length equals 13 residues. Germline lookup yields CDR1 SGDLS and CDR2 YYNGEE. CDR3 in amino acids: CASSVSYQETQYF. As DNA, the CDR3 is TGTGCCAGCAGCGTATCCTATCAAGAGACCCAGTACTTC.

This chain connects TRBV11-2 to TRBJ2-1; the D gene is possibly TRBD1 (5 bases). Trimming cost V 5 bases and J 10 bases, with 9 bases left between them. The CDR3 has 11 amino acids. Germline CDR1 and CDR2: SGHAT and FQNNGV. CDR3 nucleotide sequence: TGTGCCAGCAGCCTCCCAGGGGAGCAGTTCTTC. Its translation is CASSLPGEQFF.

This chain joins TRBV15 and TRBJ2-7; perhaps TRBD1 as D (5 bases). Trimming removed 0 bases at V and 6 bases at J, with 12 bases between. Germline CDR1 is LNHNV and CDR2 is YYDKDF (reference sequence). CDR3 length: 14 amino acids. CDR3 loop: CATSRDQGVGEQYF. The CDR3 DNA follows: TGTGCCACCAGCAGAGATCAAGGGGTAGGCGAGCAGTACTTC.

V usage is TRBV11-2 and J usage is TRBJ2-5; the match to TRBD1 covers 11 bases. CDR3 length equals 16 residues. Trimming at V came to 3 bases and at J to 5 bases, leaving 8 bases not matched to a gene. Germline V gene data show CDR1 as SGHAT and CDR2 as FQNNGV. The CDR3, as DNA: TGTGCCAGCAGCTTCCCACGGACAGGGGGCGGCGAGACCCAGTACTTC. Its protein product is CASSFPRTGGGETQYF.